The clone carrying this T cell receptor beta chain has at least ten counts. Antigen: not known. The CDR3 end is not reached by the read, which stops 3 residues before it; the germline J gene fills it in. The data were taken from a study of T cell clonality in common variable immunodeficiency. Study-level results: CVID subjects showed higher TCRbeta clonality than healthy controls. Reportedly, TCR beta sequences from common variable immunodeficiency showed fewer deletions and N-nucleotide insertions.

The germline CDR1 and CDR2 sequences are MNHEY and SMNVEV (reference sequence). Trimming shortened V by 7 bases and J by 8 bases, and 12 bases separated the two germline ends. The CDR3 sequence is 13 residues long. Sequencing input was equivalent genomic DNA from CVID and controls. Sequencing was performed with immunoSEQ multiplex PCR; in TCRdb, only in-frame clones are kept and a portion is missing. Captured here are about 64,000 clones, none seen once; the top ten comprise around 1.7%. The TCR comes from a person aged 18 to 75 in good health. The V call is TRBV27, the J call TRBJ1-6, with D unclear. Sequencing was done on a sample of peripheral blood mononuclear cells. CDR3 bases read: TGTGCCAGCACCGGGGATCGGGATTCACCC. Encoded protein: CASTGDRDSP. The whole CDR3 sequence is CASTGDRDSPLHF.